Listed below are T cell receptor beta chains from one sample, sequenced in a study of CD8+CD57+ T cells in acquired aplastic anemia. TCRdb ran MiXCR on the reads and lists one entry per CDR3 protein. The table has some 200,000 distinct CDR3 sequences, approximately 50% seen once. The sequenced material came from sorted CD4+, CD8+, or CD8+CD57+ T cells (not recorded which) from PBMCs. The receptor source for this set is a human donor with aplastic anemia. Each CDR3 is given with its conserved first and last residue. D genes are given only for firm matches. Size is stated for part of the rows, as once, few or many counts, or as a class when the clone is expanded.

>TRBJ1-1|-|TRBD1|TRBV29-1
CSVGQGRTEAFF
TGCAGCGTTGGACAGGGGCGCACTGAAGCTTTCTTT
>TRBJ2-6|-|TRBD1|TRBV6-2/TRBV6-3
CASSYPDTGGPGANVLTF
TGTGCCAGCAGTTACCCCGATACAGGGGGCCCTGGGGCCAACGTCCTGACTTTC
>TRBJ1-2|-|TRBD1|TRBV25-1
CASRTGEGFGGYTF
TGTGCCAGCAGAACAGGGGAGGGGTTCGGTGGCTACACCTTC
>TRBJ1-5|few|-|TRBV10-3
CAISESRGGAGQPQHF
TGTGCCATCAGTGAGTCGCGGGGGGGCGCGGGGCAGCCCCAGCATTTT
>TRBJ1-1|many|-|TRBV6-5
CASSYDQLNTEAFF
TGTGCCAGCAGTTACGACCAGTTAAACACTGAAGCTTTCTTT
>TRBJ2-7|-|-|TRBV19
CASSIDSSPPYEQYF
TGTGCCAGTAGTATCGACAGCTCCCCCCCCTACGAGCAGTACTTC
>TRBJ2-3|-|TRBD2|TRBV20-1
CSASGLAGTYTDTQYF
TGCAGTGCTAGCGGACTAGCGGGGACCTACACAGATACGCAGTATTTT
>TRBJ2-1|-|TRBD2|TRBV6-5
CASSFGTSGKNEQFF
TGTGCCAGCAGTTTTGGGACTAGCGGGAAGAATGAGCAGTTCTTC
>TRBJ1-3|many|-|TRBV11-3
CASSLSLGGNTIYF
TGTGCCAGCAGCTTGTCATTGGGAGGAAACACCATATATTTT
>TRBJ1-2|-|TRBD1|TRBV2
CASNTGTGNYGYTF
TGTGCCAGCAATACCGGGACAGGGAACTATGGCTACACCTTC
>TRBJ2-1|once|-|TRBV20-1
CSATRGYTDEQFF
TGCAGTGCTACCCGGGGTTATACCGATGAGCAGTTCTTC
>TRBJ1-1|many|TRBD1|TRBV11-3
CASSSGQGTAVSTEAFF
TGTGCCAGCAGCTCTGGACAGGGTACGGCGGTGAGCACTGAAGCTTTCTTT
>TRBJ1-1|few|-|TRBV2
CASSESTHMNTEAFF
TGTGCCAGCAGTGAATCCACACACATGAACACTGAAGCTTTCTTT
>TRBJ2-5|few|-|TRBV10-3
CASTKRDIPGETQYF
TGTGCCAGCACCAAACGGGACATCCCGGGGGAGACCCAGTACTTC
>TRBJ2-7|-|-|TRBV15
CATSRGPGTSYEQYF
TGTGCCACCAGCAGAGGTCCAGGGACCTCCTACGAGCAGTACTTC
>TRBJ2-4|-|-|TRBV2
CASSDWGMAKNIQYF
TGTGCCAGCAGTGACTGGGGGATGGCCAAAAACATTCAGTACTTC
>TRBJ2-5|many|-|TRBV9
CASSVDSQETQYF
TGTGCCAGCAGCGTAGACAGCCAAGAGACCCAGTACTTC
>TRBJ2-5|-|TRBD1|TRBV5-1
CASSFGTGSKTQYF
TGCGCCAGCAGCTTCGGGACAGGGAGTAAGACCCAGTACTTC
>TRBJ2-5|few|TRBD1|TRBV9
CASSVGTGQETQYF
TGTGCCAGCAGCGTGGGGACAGGACAAGAGACCCAGTACTTC
>TRBJ2-7|-|-|TRBV7-2
CASSLVQGREQYF
TGTGCCAGCAGCTTAGTTCAGGGCCGCGAGCAGTACTTC
>TRBJ1-2|-|-|TRBV2
CASSEPGLPF
TGTGCCAGCAGTGAGCCCGGCTTGCCCTTC
>TRBJ2-3|many|TRBD2|TRBV20-1
CSARARTSGSITDTQYF
TGCAGTGCTAGAGCGCGGACTAGCGGTTCAATTACAGATACGCAGTATTTT
>TRBJ1-3|-|TRBD1|TRBV9
CASSVEGAPGVGNTIYF
TGTGCCAGCAGCGTAGAGGGGGCTCCAGGGGTAGGAAACACCATATATTTT
>TRBJ1-6|-|TRBD1|TRBV24-1
CATRGPDRGGRSPLHF
TGTGCCACGAGAGGACCGGACAGGGGAGGAAGGTCACCCCTCCACTTT
>TRBJ2-1|-|-|TRBV10-3
CASSEVPGLGNEQFF
TGTGCCAGCAGTGAAGTTCCGGGGTTGGGCAATGAGCAGTTCTTC
>TRBJ2-7|many|-|TRBV4-3
CASSQDLRAPGNEQYF
TGCGCCAGCAGCCAAGATCTTAGGGCTCCGGGCAACGAGCAGTACTTC
>TRBJ1-2|-|-|TRBV7-8
CASSLAEFSGYTF
TGTGCCAGCAGCTTAGCCGAGTTTTCTGGCTACACCTTC
>TRBJ2-1|few|TRBD2|TRBV12-3/TRBV12-4
CASRLLAGDRYNEQFF
TGTGCCAGCAGATTACTAGCGGGAGATCGTTACAATGAGCAGTTCTTC
>TRBJ1-2|many|-|TRBV11-3
CASSKTVYGYTF
TGTGCCAGCAGCAAGACTGTCTATGGCTACACCTTC
>TRBJ2-5|few|TRBD1|TRBV19
CASSRRTGGQETQYF
TGTGCCAGTAGTCGAAGGACAGGGGGGCAAGAGACCCAGTACTTC
>TRBJ1-5|many|TRBD1|TRBV11-2
CASSPLRARDRVHQPQHF
TGTGCCAGCAGCCCTCTTAGGGCCCGGGACAGAGTTCATCAGCCCCAGCATTTT
>TRBJ2-5|-|-|TRBV7-8
CASSSGGREETQYF
TGTGCCAGCAGCTCAGGGGGGCGGGAGGAGACCCAGTACTTC
>TRBJ1-1|-|-|TRBV5-1
CASSPLGGRDTEAFF
TGCGCCAGCAGCCCCCTAGGAGGGAGGGACACTGAAGCTTTCTTT
>TRBJ2-5|-|-|TRBV2
CASSERGGKETQYF
TGTGCCAGCAGTGAACGGGGCGGGAAAGAGACCCAGTACTTC
>TRBJ2-5|many|-|TRBV24-1
CATSDLQGETQYF
TGTGCCACCAGTGATTTGCAGGGGGAGACCCAGTACTTC
>TRBJ1-1|few|TRBD1|TRBV5-1
CASSPGAGGWFGAEAFF
TGCGCCAGCAGCCCGGGGGCAGGGGGATGGTTTGGCGCTGAAGCTTTCTTT
>TRBJ1-3|many|-|TRBV19
CASSMRGTSSGNTIYF
TGTGCCAGTAGTATGCGTGGTACTAGCTCTGGAAACACCATATATTTT
>TRBJ2-5|-|-|TRBV10-3
CAISEYRQETQYF
TGTGCCATCAGTGAGTACAGACAAGAGACCCAGTACTTC
>TRBJ1-3|-|-|TRBV5-6
CASSMPGMLDTIYF
TGTGCCAGCAGCATGCCAGGAATGCTAGACACCATATATTTT
>TRBJ2-5|many|TRBD2|TRBV9
CASSVGPSGSSETQYF
TGTGCCAGCAGCGTAGGACCTAGCGGGAGTAGTGAGACCCAGTACTTC
>TRBJ1-1|many|TRBD1|TRBV7-2
CASTPGRGLGEAFF
TGTGCCAGCACCCCGGGGAGGGGGCTGGGTGAAGCTTTCTTT
>TRBJ2-3|many|-|TRBV20-1
CSARDATSTDTQYF
TGCAGTGCTAGAGATGCAACTAGCACAGATACGCAGTATTTT
>TRBJ2-5|few|TRBD2|TRBV5-4
CASSSSGGRSVETQYF
TGTGCCAGCAGCAGCTCGGGCGGGAGATCGGTCGAGACCCAGTACTTC
>TRBJ2-7|-|TRBD1|TRBV19
CASKDRGHSYEQYF
TGTGCCAGTAAAGACAGGGGCCACTCCTACGAGCAGTACTTC
>TRBJ2-7|many|TRBD1|TRBV6-1
CASSRQGTSYEQYF
TGTGCCAGCAGCCGACAGGGTACGTCCTACGAGCAGTACTTC
>TRBJ1-2|many|-|TRBV5-4
CASSRTVNYGYTF
TGTGCCAGCAGCCGGACAGTAAACTATGGCTACACCTTC